Listed below are T cell receptor beta chains from one sample, sequenced in a study of cytotoxic CD8 clonotypes in ibrutinib-treated CLL. The method was immunoSEQ multiplex PCR; TCRdb's version includes in-frame clones alone and lacks a portion of them. The profile covers around 130,000 clones, with roughly 80% appearing a single time and roughly 3.1% taken by the ten largest. This material consisted of PBMCs, taken after 24 months of ibrutinib treatment. Every receptor here comes from a human donor with chronic lymphocytic leukemia. Both conserved end residues are part of each CDR3.

j_call: TRBJ2-7; v_call: TRBV4-3; cdr3_aa: CASSQDGVAQQYF
j_call: TRBJ2-3; v_call: TRBV5-1; cdr3_aa: CASSFRTDTQYF
j_call: TRBJ2-7; v_call: TRBV19; cdr3_aa: CASREAGTSYEQYF
j_call: TRBJ2-7; v_call: TRBV5-1; cdr3_aa: CASSLGIISPKGEQYF
j_call: TRBJ1-1; v_call: TRBV27; cdr3_aa: CASSYYREKYTEAFF
j_call: TRBJ1-2; v_call: TRBV7-9; cdr3_aa: CASSSTGTYGYTF
j_call: TRBJ1-5; v_call: TRBV30; cdr3_aa: CAWSTGLQPQHF
j_call: TRBJ2-3; v_call: TRBV7-3; cdr3_aa: CASSPGQGLTDTQYF
j_call: TRBJ2-2; v_call: TRBV7-2; cdr3_aa: CASSLPGELFF
j_call: TRBJ2-6; v_call: TRBV5-4; cdr3_aa: CASSLGPGQGLAGANVLTF
j_call: TRBJ1-2; v_call: TRBV7-9; cdr3_aa: CASRRGTETIGYTF
j_call: TRBJ2-3; v_call: TRBV20-1; cdr3_aa: CSARGLDTQYF
j_call: TRBJ2-7; v_call: TRBV9; cdr3_aa: CASSPLGVRLGQSSYEQYF
j_call: TRBJ1-1; v_call: TRBV11-2; cdr3_aa: CASSPGTVAAFF
j_call: TRBJ1-2; v_call: TRBV5-1; cdr3_aa: CASSLDNRDHYGYTF
j_call: TRBJ1-3; v_call: TRBV30; cdr3_aa: CAWGGTGWSSGNTIYF
j_call: TRBJ2-1; v_call: TRBV7-9; cdr3_aa: CASSLTGYNEQFF
j_call: TRBJ2-7; v_call: TRBV7-2; cdr3_aa: CASSAEAGGQYEQYF
j_call: TRBJ2-3; v_call: TRBV5-4; cdr3_aa: CASSGKQGSTDTQYF
j_call: TRBJ1-4; v_call: TRBV10-3; cdr3_aa: CAISENGQIEKLFF
j_call: TRBJ2-3; v_call: TRBV16; cdr3_aa: CASSPGRTGGSDTQYF
j_call: TRBJ2-4; v_call: TRBV18; cdr3_aa: CASSSGTHKSIAKNIQYF
j_call: TRBJ1-4; v_call: TRBV28; cdr3_aa: CASSARQQGRNEKLFF
j_call: TRBJ1-2; v_call: TRBV6-5; cdr3_aa: CASSRQGNYGYTF
j_call: TRBJ1-1; v_call: TRBV15; cdr3_aa: CATSREMIGWTEAFF
j_call: TRBJ2-3; v_call: TRBV5-1; cdr3_aa: CASSLEMMVRGTDTQYF
j_call: TRBJ1-1; v_call: TRBV19; cdr3_aa: CASKGLTGDGTEAFF
j_call: TRBJ2-1; v_call: TRBV4-3; cdr3_aa: CASSQFAGTSGHGEQFF
j_call: TRBJ1-3; v_call: TRBV30; cdr3_aa: CAWSGSQRGNTIYF
j_call: TRBJ1-5; v_call: TRBV13; cdr3_aa: CASSPGRDQQPQHF
j_call: TRBJ2-5; v_call: TRBV7-2; cdr3_aa: CASTRTSGGPETQYF
j_call: TRBJ2-7; v_call: TRBV28; cdr3_aa: CASSSSWEQYF
j_call: TRBJ2-1; v_call: TRBV9; cdr3_aa: CASSVRSGGDLGQFF
j_call: TRBJ2-7; v_call: TRBV7-2; cdr3_aa: CASSEGVWSYEQYF
j_call: TRBJ2-7; v_call: TRBV30; cdr3_aa: CAWSAGPYGTGEQYF
j_call: TRBJ1-2; v_call: TRBV18; cdr3_aa: CASSGARGNGYTF
j_call: TRBJ2-7; v_call: TRBV18; cdr3_aa: CASSPIYPYEQYF
j_call: TRBJ1-1; v_call: TRBV29-1; cdr3_aa: CSGQGPEAFF
j_call: TRBJ2-7; v_call: TRBV27; cdr3_aa: CASSLPPVGRSSYEQYF
j_call: TRBJ2-2; v_call: TRBV21-1; cdr3_aa: CAHPQPREDTGELFF
j_call: TRBJ2-1; v_call: TRBV30; cdr3_aa: CAWRFGGTQGNEQFF
j_call: TRBJ1-1; v_call: TRBV5-1; cdr3_aa: CASSLGYGTVNTEAFF
j_call: TRBJ1-5; v_call: TRBV7-9; cdr3_aa: CASSLSGVGPQHF
j_call: TRBJ2-3; v_call: TRBV29-1; cdr3_aa: CSVEGGTGSGTDTQYF
j_call: TRBJ2-1; v_call: TRBV7-7; cdr3_aa: CAVGTGYNEQFF
j_call: TRBJ1-4; v_call: TRBV12-5; cdr3_aa: CASGRPVSPGQFNEKLFF
j_call: TRBJ1-1; v_call: TRBV6-5; cdr3_aa: CASSRGQEAFF
j_call: TRBJ2-5; v_call: TRBV11-2; cdr3_aa: CASSFSGEETQYF
j_call: TRBJ1-1; v_call: TRBV6-6; cdr3_aa: CASTTGQGYTEAFF
j_call: TRBJ2-2; v_call: TRBV6-6; cdr3_aa: CASSPRGGLNTGELFF
j_call: TRBJ2-5; v_call: TRBV5-3; cdr3_aa: CARSLKVPSYTRTETQYF
j_call: TRBJ1-4; v_call: TRBV11-1; cdr3_aa: CASSRMDRGTTNEKLFF